Following are 10 T cell receptor beta chains from one sample sequenced in a study of yellow fever vaccine responses in identical twins. Each CDR3 protein gets one entry after TCRdb re-called the RT-PCR reads with MiXCR. The table includes tens of thousands of distinct CDR3 sequences, around four fifths detected once. The sample in question was T cells from blood (PBMCs), unsorted or a sorted subset (not recorded which), obtained before or after yellow fever vaccination (not recorded which). These TCRs come from a woman between 18 and 30 years old who received the yellow fever vaccine.

Remarks on this clonotype: At one boundary the junction diverges from the germline segment, which might be a read error. The J gene is TRBJ2-1, the V gene TRBV18; 8 bases line up with TRBD1. The CDR3 spans 15 residues. Germline V gene data show CDR1 as KGHSH and CDR2 as LQKENI. The CDR3 spells CASSPPRQGRNEQFF. CDR3 DNA sequence: TGTGCCAGCTCGCCACCCCGACAGGGGCGAAATGAGCAGTTCTTC.

V and J are TRBV5-4 and TRBJ2-3, with 12 bases fitting TRBD2. This CDR3 region has 16 residues. V lost 2 bases and J lost 2; bases outside the gene matches: 3. From germline, CDR1 is SGHNT and CDR2 YYREEE (reference sequence). The CDR3 nucleotides read TGTGCCAGCAGCTTCCGGACTAGCGGGGTCACAGATACGCAGTATTTT. As protein: CASSFRTSGVTDTQYF.

By sample share, this clonotype is medium-sized. The rearrangement links TRBV2 to TRBJ1-4, with D hard to call. With 2 bases removed from V and 5 bases from J, the gap between germline ends came to 9 bases. CDR1 and CDR2 from the germline V gene are SNHLY and FYNNEI. CDR3 length equals 14 residues. In DNA, the CDR3 is TGTGCCAGCAGTGAAAATTCTCAGAATGAAAAACTGTTTTTT. Amino acid sequence: CASSENSQNEKLFF.

The chain joins TRBV6-4 to TRBJ2-2; D gene ambiguous. This CDR3 comprises 14 residues. CDR1 is MRHNA, CDR2 SNTAGT, per germline. Trimming stripped 2 bases from V and 4 bases from J, with 8 bases between. CDR3 DNA: TGTGCCAGCAGTGACGCCCCGGGCACCGGGGAGCTGTTTTTT. Amino acid sequence: CASSDAPGTGELFF.

This clonotype was picked up one time. The chain combines TRBV2 with TRBJ2-3; D is unclear. This CDR3 region has 16 residues. The germline V gene encodes CDR1 SNHLY and CDR2 FYNNEI. V lost 8 bases and J 2 bases, leaving 20 bases between the germline ends. CDR3 in amino acids: CASSPGRSIITDTQYF. The CDR3 DNA reads as TGTGCCAGCTCGCCGGGCCGATCTATCATCACAGATACGCAGTATTTT. The full variable domain, in which reference TRBV2 and TRBJ2-3 provide the parts outside the CDR3, is EPEVTQTPSHQVTQMGQEVILRCVPISNHLYFYWYRQILGQKVEFLVSFYNNEISEKSEIFDDQFSVERPDGSNFTLKIRSTKLEDSAMYFCASSPGRSIITDTQYFGPGTRLTVL.

This sequence joins TRBV18 and TRBJ2-7; 8 nucleotides line up with TRBD1. Per germline, CDR1 KGHSH and CDR2 LQKENI. V shed 4 bases and J 0 bases; nucleotides not matched to a gene: 5. CDR3 length: 15 amino acids. The CDR3 DNA is TGTGCCAGCTCACTGGGACAGGAGAGCTCCTACGAGCAGTACTTC. This encodes CASSLGQESSYEQYF.

The chain links TRBV14 to TRBJ2-7; D call uncertain. Trimming stripped 1 base from V and 4 bases from J, with 2 bases between. Germline values: CDR1 SGHDN, CDR2 FVKESK. This CDR3 spans 11 amino acids. The CDR3 is CASSQGYEQYF. In DNA, the CDR3 is TGTGCCAGCAGCCAAGGGTACGAGCAGTACTTC.

The chain links TRBV12-3 or TRBV12-4 to TRBJ1-6; possible D gene TRBD1, 6 bases. The V end lost 6 bases, the J end lost 0 bases, and 12 bases lay between the germline ends. CDR3 length equals 16 residues. Here the CDR3 reads CASRRQESSYNSPLHF. DNA of the CDR3: TGTGCCAGCAGGCGACAGGAGAGCTCCTATAATTCACCCCTCCACTTT.

This chain connects TRBV10-2 to TRBJ2-3; no reliable D call. Germline V gene data show CDR1 as WSHSY and CDR2 as SAAADI. This CDR3 spans 11 amino acids. V lost 8 bases to trimming and J lost 9 bases, with 12 bases between them. The CDR3 sequence: CASQDLLTQYF. The CDR3 DNA follows: TGCGCCAGCCAGGACCTCCTCACGCAGTATTTT.

This sequence joins TRBV7-9 and TRBJ2-5; either TRBD1 or TRBD2 may fit D (5 bases each). Trimming removed 4 bases at V and 1 base at J, with 7 bases between. Germline assignment: CDR1 SEHNR and CDR2 FQNEAQ (reference sequence). The CDR3 loop spans 13 amino acids. CDR3 region: CASSSGPQETQYF. The CDR3 DNA reads TGTGCCAGCAGCTCGGGACCCCAAGAGACCCAGTACTTC.